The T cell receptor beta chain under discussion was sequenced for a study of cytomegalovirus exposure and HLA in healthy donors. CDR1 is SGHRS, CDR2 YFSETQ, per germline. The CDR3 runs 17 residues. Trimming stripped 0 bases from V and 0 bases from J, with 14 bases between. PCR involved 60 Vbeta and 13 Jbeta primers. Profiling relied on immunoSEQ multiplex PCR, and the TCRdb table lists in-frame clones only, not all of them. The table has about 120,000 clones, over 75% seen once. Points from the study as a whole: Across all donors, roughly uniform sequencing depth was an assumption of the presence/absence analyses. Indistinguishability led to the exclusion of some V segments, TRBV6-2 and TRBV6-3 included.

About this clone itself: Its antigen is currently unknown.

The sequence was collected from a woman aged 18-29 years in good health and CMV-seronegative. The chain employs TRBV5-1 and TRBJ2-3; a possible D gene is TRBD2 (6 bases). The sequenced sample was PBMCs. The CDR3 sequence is CASSLAVAGPSTDTQYF. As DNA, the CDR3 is TGCGCCAGCAGCTTGGCCGTTGCGGGGCCTAGCACAGATACGCAGTATTTT.